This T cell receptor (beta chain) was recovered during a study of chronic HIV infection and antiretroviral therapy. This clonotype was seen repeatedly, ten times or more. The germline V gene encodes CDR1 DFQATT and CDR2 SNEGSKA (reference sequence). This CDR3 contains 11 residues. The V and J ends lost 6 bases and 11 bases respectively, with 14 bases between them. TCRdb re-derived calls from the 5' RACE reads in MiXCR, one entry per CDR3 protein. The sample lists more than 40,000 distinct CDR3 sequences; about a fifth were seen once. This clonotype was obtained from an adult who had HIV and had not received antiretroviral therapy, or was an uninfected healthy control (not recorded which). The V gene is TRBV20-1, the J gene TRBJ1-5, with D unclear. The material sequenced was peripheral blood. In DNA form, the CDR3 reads TGCAGTGCGAAGACCTCCCTGGCCCAGCATTTT. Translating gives CSAKTSLAQHF.